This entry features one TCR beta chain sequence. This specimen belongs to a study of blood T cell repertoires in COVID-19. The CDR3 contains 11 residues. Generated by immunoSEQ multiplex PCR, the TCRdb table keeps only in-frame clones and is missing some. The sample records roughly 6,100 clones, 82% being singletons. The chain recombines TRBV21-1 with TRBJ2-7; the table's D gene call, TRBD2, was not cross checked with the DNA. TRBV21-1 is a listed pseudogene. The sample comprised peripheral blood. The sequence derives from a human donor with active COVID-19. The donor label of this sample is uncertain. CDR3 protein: CGSTGSYEQYF. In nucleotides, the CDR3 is TGTGGTTCTACGGGTTCCTACGAGCAGTACTTC.